The rows below give T cell receptor beta chains drawn from one sample of a study of beta chain features in type 1 diabetes. Method: immunoSEQ multiplex PCR; TCRdb's copy keeps in-frame clones and lacks some. The sample includes roughly 300,000 clones, roughly a tenth of them seen just once. Material: central memory CD4+ T cells from blood. The receptors were gathered from a man aged 25-45 years with type 1 diabetes. Each CDR3 is given with its conserved first and last residue. A D gene is named only where the DNA matches it firmly. Clone size is stated in some rows and not others, as once, few, many or a class when expanded.

d_gene: .
v_gene: TRBV19
j_gene: TRBJ2-5
abundance: .
CDR3aa: CASSAAGETQYF
CDR3nt: TGTGCCAGTAGTGCCGCTGGAGAGACCCAGTACTTC

d_gene: TRBD1
v_gene: TRBV27
j_gene: TRBJ2-3
abundance: few
CDR3aa: CASRILQGGYGTDTQYF
CDR3nt: TGTGCCAGCAGGATTCTACAGGGGGGCTATGGCACAGATACGCAGTATTTT

d_gene: TRBD2
v_gene: TRBV7-2
j_gene: TRBJ2-5
abundance: many
CDR3aa: CASSSPLAGYRETQYF
CDR3nt: TGTGCCAGCAGCTCGCCGCTAGCGGGGTATCGAGAGACCCAGTACTTC

d_gene: .
v_gene: TRBV18
j_gene: TRBJ2-7
abundance: many
CDR3aa: CASSPGQGLDYEQYF
CDR3nt: TGTGCCAGCTCACCAGGGCAGGGACTGGATTACGAGCAGTACTTC

d_gene: .
v_gene: TRBV2
j_gene: TRBJ2-1
abundance: few
CDR3aa: CASSEWMGAQEQFF
CDR3nt: TGTGCCAGCAGTGAGTGGATGGGGGCACAGGAGCAGTTCTTC

d_gene: .
v_gene: TRBV29-1
j_gene: TRBJ2-3
abundance: .
CDR3aa: CSVEVDLTDTQYF
CDR3nt: TGCAGCGTTGAAGTGGACCTCACAGATACGCAGTATTTT

d_gene: .
v_gene: TRBV6-5
j_gene: TRBJ1-1
abundance: .
CDR3aa: CASSDPQGTTEAFF
CDR3nt: TGTGCCAGCAGTGACCCTCAGGGTACGACTGAAGCTTTCTTT

d_gene: .
v_gene: TRBV6-5
j_gene: TRBJ1-2
abundance: few
CDR3aa: CASSSLNHRDIYGYTF
CDR3nt: TGTGCCAGCAGTTCCCTTAATCACAGGGATATCTATGGCTACACCTTC

d_gene: TRBD2
v_gene: TRBV25-1
j_gene: TRBJ2-1
abundance: few
CDR3aa: CASRGVERGVLNEQFF
CDR3nt: TGTGCCAGCAGAGGTGTGGAGCGGGGGGTTCTCAATGAGCAGTTCTTC

d_gene: .
v_gene: TRBV11-2
j_gene: TRBJ2-5
abundance: .
CDR3aa: CASSLGAALGETQYF
CDR3nt: TGTGCCAGCAGCCTGGGGGCGGCTTTAGGAGAGACCCAGTACTTC

d_gene: TRBD2
v_gene: TRBV7-8
j_gene: TRBJ2-3
abundance: few
CDR3aa: CASSLGGFAGADTQYF
CDR3nt: TGTGCCAGCAGCTTAGGAGGGTTTGCGGGGGCAGATACGCAGTATTTT

d_gene: .
v_gene: TRBV28
j_gene: TRBJ1-2
abundance: .
CDR3aa: CASSLSKRDRTKAGTF
CDR3nt: TGTGCCAGCAGTTTATCCAAGAGGGACCGGACTAAGGCTGGTACCTTC

d_gene: .
v_gene: TRBV5-1
j_gene: TRBJ1-2
abundance: .
CDR3aa: CASSLDQANYGYTF
CDR3nt: TGCGCCAGCAGCTTGGACCAAGCTAACTATGGCTACACCTTC

d_gene: TRBD2
v_gene: TRBV6-5
j_gene: TRBJ2-3
abundance: .
CDR3aa: CASSYNLAGGPTTQYF
CDR3nt: TGTGCCAGCAGTTACAACCTAGCGGGGGGGCCAACTACGCAGTATTTT

d_gene: .
v_gene: TRBV7-2
j_gene: TRBJ2-3
abundance: many
CDR3aa: CASSPDYLSTDTQYF
CDR3nt: TGTGCCAGCAGCCCCGACTACCTAAGCACAGATACGCAGTATTTT

d_gene: .
v_gene: TRBV5-4
j_gene: TRBJ1-2
abundance: .
CDR3aa: CASSSEALANYGYTF
CDR3nt: TGTGCCAGCAGCTCGGAGGCGTTAGCTAACTATGGCTACACCTTC

d_gene: TRBD1
v_gene: TRBV7-2
j_gene: TRBJ1-5
abundance: .
CDR3aa: CASSLDGGGSQPQHF
CDR3nt: TGTGCCAGCAGCTTAGATGGAGGGGGCAGTCAGCCCCAGCATTTT

d_gene: .
v_gene: TRBV30
j_gene: TRBJ2-2
abundance: .
CDR3aa: CAWSPPRALAGELFF
CDR3nt: TGTGCCTGGAGTCCCCCCAGGGCTTTGGCCGGGGAGCTGTTTTTT

d_gene: .
v_gene: TRBV23-1
j_gene: TRBJ2-1
abundance: many
CDR3aa: CASSRPRDEQFF
CDR3nt: TGCGCCAGCAGTCGCCCCCGCGATGAGCAGTTCTTC

d_gene: .
v_gene: TRBV21-1
j_gene: TRBJ2-6
abundance: .
CDR3aa: CASSKASGANVLTF
CDR3nt: TGTGCCAGCAGCAAAGCCTCTGGGGCCAACGTCCTGACTTTC

d_gene: .
v_gene: TRBV5-1
j_gene: TRBJ1-4
abundance: few
CDR3aa: CASSLEINEKLFF
CDR3nt: TGCGCCAGCAGCTTGGAAATAAATGAAAAACTGTTTTTT

d_gene: .
v_gene: TRBV7-8
j_gene: TRBJ2-2
abundance: many
CDR3aa: CASSSVGGTGELFF
CDR3nt: TGTGCCAGCAGCTCGGTGGGGGGCACCGGGGAGCTGTTTTTT

d_gene: .
v_gene: TRBV29-1
j_gene: TRBJ2-4
abundance: many
CDR3aa: CSALPSGVNIQYF
CDR3nt: TGCAGCGCGCTACCGTCAGGTGTAAACATTCAGTACTTC

d_gene: .
v_gene: TRBV25-1
j_gene: TRBJ2-2
abundance: .
CDR3aa: CASTLPGNTGELFF
CDR3nt: TGTGCCAGCACTTTACCAGGGAACACCGGGGAGCTGTTTTTT

d_gene: TRBD1
v_gene: TRBV5-1
j_gene: TRBJ2-5
abundance: few
CDR3aa: CASSLATGVQETQYF
CDR3nt: TGCGCCAGCAGCTTGGCAACAGGGGTTCAAGAGACCCAGTACTTC

d_gene: TRBD1
v_gene: TRBV12-5
j_gene: TRBJ1-5
abundance: few
CDR3aa: CASGLGQGAIQPQHF
CDR3nt: TGTGCTAGTGGTTTGGGACAGGGGGCAATTCAGCCCCAGCATTTT

d_gene: TRBD1
v_gene: TRBV28
j_gene: TRBJ2-7
abundance: .
CDR3aa: CASLDRSSYEQYF
CDR3nt: TGTGCCAGCCTGGACAGGAGCTCCTACGAGCAGTACTTC

d_gene: TRBD2
v_gene: TRBV30
j_gene: TRBJ2-5
abundance: .
CDR3aa: CAWSIIAGGRETQYF
CDR3nt: TGTGCCTGGAGCATAATAGCGGGGGGGCGTGAGACCCAGTACTTC

d_gene: .
v_gene: TRBV27
j_gene: TRBJ1-2
abundance: .
CDR3aa: CASSSRDTGGYTF
CDR3nt: TGTGCCAGCAGTAGTAGGGACACAGGGGGCTACACCTTC

d_gene: .
v_gene: TRBV4-3
j_gene: TRBJ2-2
abundance: few
CDR3aa: CASSQEGLIHRGLFF
CDR3nt: TGCGCCAGCAGCCAAGAAGGACTTATACACCGTGGGCTGTTTTTT

d_gene: .
v_gene: TRBV7-2
j_gene: TRBJ2-3
abundance: few
CDR3aa: CASSLAASLWDTQYF
CDR3nt: TGTGCCAGCAGCTTAGCAGCCTCACTCTGGGATACGCAGTATTTT

d_gene: TRBD2
v_gene: TRBV7-2
j_gene: TRBJ2-3
abundance: .
CDR3aa: CASSFFAGGADTQYF
CDR3nt: TGTGCCAGCAGCTTCTTTGCGGGGGGGGCAGATACGCAGTATTTT

d_gene: .
v_gene: TRBV5-1
j_gene: TRBJ2-7
abundance: .
CDR3aa: CASSGTYEQYF
CDR3nt: TGCGCCAGCAGCGGGACCTACGAGCAGTACTTC

d_gene: TRBD1
v_gene: TRBV4-3
j_gene: TRBJ2-1
abundance: few
CDR3aa: CASSQGQGGSGQFF
CDR3nt: TGCGCCAGCAGCCAGGGACAGGGCGGGTCGGGGCAGTTCTTC

d_gene: .
v_gene: TRBV6-1
j_gene: TRBJ2-5
abundance: .
CDR3aa: CASSGLTQETQYF
CDR3nt: TGTGCCAGCAGTGGTCTAACCCAAGAGACCCAGTACTTC

d_gene: TRBD1
v_gene: TRBV4-3
j_gene: TRBJ1-1
abundance: .
CDR3aa: CASSRGQGEPEAFF
CDR3nt: TGCGCCAGCAGCAGGGGACAGGGTGAACCTGAAGCTTTCTTT

d_gene: TRBD1
v_gene: TRBV4-3
j_gene: TRBJ1-6
abundance: few
CDR3aa: CASAQGAHNSPLHF
CDR3nt: TGCGCCAGCGCCCAGGGGGCCCATAATTCACCCCTCCACTTT

d_gene: TRBD1
v_gene: TRBV7-2
j_gene: TRBJ1-2
abundance: .
CDR3aa: CASRLDRGNYTF
CDR3nt: TGTGCCAGCAGACTCGACAGGGGAAACTACACCTTC

d_gene: .
v_gene: TRBV29-1
j_gene: TRBJ1-1
abundance: .
CDR3aa: CSVGLRITEAFF
CDR3nt: TGCAGCGTTGGTCTCAGAATCACTGAAGCTTTCTTT

d_gene: .
v_gene: TRBV10-3
j_gene: TRBJ1-2
abundance: .
CDR3aa: CAISASRAYGYTF
CDR3nt: TGTGCCATCAGTGCTTCCAGGGCCTATGGCTACACCTTC

d_gene: .
v_gene: TRBV7-9
j_gene: TRBJ2-7
abundance: many
CDR3aa: CASSLYGTTSYEQYF
CDR3nt: TGTGCCAGCAGCTTATACGGGACGACCTCCTACGAGCAGTACTTC

d_gene: .
v_gene: TRBV11-2
j_gene: TRBJ2-3
abundance: many
CDR3aa: CASSAPRGLGDTQYF
CDR3nt: TGTGCCAGCAGCGCCCCTCGGGGGTTGGGAGATACGCAGTATTTT

d_gene: TRBD2
v_gene: TRBV27
j_gene: TRBJ2-6
abundance: .
CDR3aa: CASWGGAGANVLTF
CDR3nt: TGTGCCAGCTGGGGGGGAGCTGGGGCCAACGTCCTGACTTTC

d_gene: .
v_gene: TRBV7-2
j_gene: TRBJ1-1
abundance: few
CDR3aa: CASRVSGFSPEAFF
CDR3nt: TGTGCCAGCAGGGTTAGCGGTTTCTCCCCTGAAGCTTTCTTT

d_gene: TRBD1
v_gene: TRBV7-2
j_gene: TRBJ1-2
abundance: .
CDR3aa: CASSPGQGDSYTF
CDR3nt: TGTGCCAGCAGCCCTGGACAGGGTGATAGCTACACCTTC